This TCR beta chain is drawn from a study of monozygotic twins with inflammatory bowel disease. The study, taken as a whole, reports: Patients received differing immunosuppressive treatments, which may have added variability to their repertoires. A lone strong IBD-associated signal or clonotype found no support. Similarity of repertoires did not differ between concordant and discordant twins, possibly from limited power. Inverse Simpson values showed less TCRbeta diversity in IBD patients than in their healthy co-twins.

Note on this clonotype: What it binds is unknown.

After re-calling the 5' RACE reads, TCRdb lists one entry per CDR3 protein, DNA absent. Seen in this sample are 300,000 to 400,000 distinct CDR3 sequences; the ten most common clones hold 2% to 2.5%. CDR1 is MDHEN, CDR2 SYDVKM, per germline. This CDR3 contains 14 residues. The sequencing input was blood. The chain links TRBV28 to TRBJ1-4; there is no DNA to check the TCRdb D call of TRBD1. This TCR was sampled from a human donor with ulcerative colitis or Crohn's disease, or a healthy co-twin of an affected twin (not recorded which). The CDR3 loop is CASSRQGAYEKLFF.